These T cell receptor beta chains were read from a single sample in a study of T cells in Graves' hyperthyroidism and ophthalmopathy. TCRdb reprocessed the multiplex PCR reads via MiXCR and lists one record per CDR3 protein. The top ten clones hold 13% of a sample with fewer than 500,000 distinct CDR3 sequences, about 15% of them seen once. The sequencing sample was made of blood. The receptors were gathered from a young man with Graves' ophthalmopathy. Both conserved end residues are trimmed from each CDR3.

TRBV4-1 | ASSQEGGWTSSYNEQF
TRBV6-1 | ASKGQGYEQY
TRBV7-3 | ASSFGTSLYEQY
TRBV7-9 | ASSTGQGGLYEQY
TRBV30 | AWRKAYEQY
TRBV5-1 | ASSFLDSMNTGELF
TRBV7-9 | ASSVRGDSTEAF
TRBV3-1 | ASSPGLPRNEQF
TRBV6-2/TRBV6-3 | ASSSPVRAF
TRBV20-1 | SARDGSGGGAPYEQY
TRBV7-9 | ASSLEASRSETQY
TRBV19 | ATASGTSGSYEQY
TRBV11-3 | ASSTGQHQETQY
TRBV6-1 | ASRPPRGTGSTDTQY
TRBV9 | ASSVDLGRDQPQH